This TCR beta chain was obtained from a study of T-cell reconstitution after alpha-beta-depleted transplantation in children. The TCRbeta library was prepared with unique molecular identifiers. MiXCR, run by TCRdb on the PCR reads, gives a single entry per CDR3 protein. The table includes 450,000 to 550,000 distinct CDR3 sequences, 9.5% to 12% detected once. The table lists this clonotype with a few counts. The CDR3 extends over 12 amino acids. V was cut by 1 base and J by 10 bases, with 8 bases left in between. Germline CDR1 and CDR2: SGHTA and FQGNSA. This material consisted of PBMCs, mostly from graft donor cells, taken 180 days after TCRalphabeta/CD19-depleted stem cell transplant. The J gene is TRBJ2-1, the V gene TRBV7-2; the D gene is possibly TRBD1 (6 bases). The origin of this receptor is a female patient under 10 years old who had a stem cell transplant for aplastic anemia, so the T cells may come from the graft donor. The CDR3 loop is CASSLVGAEQFF. The DNA of the CDR3 is TGTGCCAGCAGCTTAGTGGGGGCGGAGCAGTTCTTC.